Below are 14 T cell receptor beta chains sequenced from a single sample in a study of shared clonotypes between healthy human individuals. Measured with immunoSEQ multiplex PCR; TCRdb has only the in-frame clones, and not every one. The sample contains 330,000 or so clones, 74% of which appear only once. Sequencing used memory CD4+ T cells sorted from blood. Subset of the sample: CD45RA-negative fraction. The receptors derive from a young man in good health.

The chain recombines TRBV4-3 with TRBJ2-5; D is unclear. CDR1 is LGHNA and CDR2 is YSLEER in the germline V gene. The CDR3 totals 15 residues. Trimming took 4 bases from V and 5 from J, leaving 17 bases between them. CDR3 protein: CASSPSRKPGETQYF. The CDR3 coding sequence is TGCGCCAGCAGCCCGTCCCGGAAGCCCGGCGAGACCCAGTACTTC.

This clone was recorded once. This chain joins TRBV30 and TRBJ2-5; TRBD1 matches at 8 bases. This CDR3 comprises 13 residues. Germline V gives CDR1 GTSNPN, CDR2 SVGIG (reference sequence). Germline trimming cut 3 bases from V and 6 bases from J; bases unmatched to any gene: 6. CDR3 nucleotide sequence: TGTGCCTGGAGCCGGACAGGGTCGAAGACCCAGTACTTC. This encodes CAWSRTGSKTQYF.

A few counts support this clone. The CDR3 region is CASSLDRGFDEQFF. The CDR3 nucleotides read TGCGCCAGCAGCCTAGACAGGGGGTTCGATGAGCAGTTCTTC. This sequence joins TRBV5-1 and TRBJ2-1, with 9 positions matching TRBD1. The trim removed 4 bases at V and 8 bases at J, leaving 7 bases unmatched. The CDR3 consists of 14 residues. Germline V gene data show CDR1 as SGHRS and CDR2 as YFSETQ.

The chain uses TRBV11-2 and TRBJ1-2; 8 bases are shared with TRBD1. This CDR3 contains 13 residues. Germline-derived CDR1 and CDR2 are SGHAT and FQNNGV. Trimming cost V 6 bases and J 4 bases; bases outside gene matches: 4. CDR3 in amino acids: CASSPTGGYGYTF. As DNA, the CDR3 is TGTGCCAGCAGTCCAACAGGGGGCTATGGCTACACCTTC.

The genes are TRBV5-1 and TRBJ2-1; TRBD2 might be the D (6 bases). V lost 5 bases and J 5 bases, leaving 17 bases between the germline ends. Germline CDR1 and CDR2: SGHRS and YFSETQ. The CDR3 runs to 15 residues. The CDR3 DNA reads TGCGCCAGCAGTGAATCCGGGACTGGACACAATGAGCAGTTCTTC. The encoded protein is CASSESGTGHNEQFF.

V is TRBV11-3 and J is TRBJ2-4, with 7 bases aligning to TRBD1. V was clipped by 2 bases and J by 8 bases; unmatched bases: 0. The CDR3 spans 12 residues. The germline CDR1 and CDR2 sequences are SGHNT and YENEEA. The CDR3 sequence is CASSLTGDIQYF. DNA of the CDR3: TGTGCCAGCAGCTTAACAGGGGACATTCAGTACTTC.

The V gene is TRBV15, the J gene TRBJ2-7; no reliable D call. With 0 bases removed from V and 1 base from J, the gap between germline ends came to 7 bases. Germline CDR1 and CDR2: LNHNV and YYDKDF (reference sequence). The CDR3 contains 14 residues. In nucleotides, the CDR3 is TGTGCCACCAGCAGAGATGCTGAATCCTACGAGCAGTACTTC. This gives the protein CATSRDAESYEQYF.

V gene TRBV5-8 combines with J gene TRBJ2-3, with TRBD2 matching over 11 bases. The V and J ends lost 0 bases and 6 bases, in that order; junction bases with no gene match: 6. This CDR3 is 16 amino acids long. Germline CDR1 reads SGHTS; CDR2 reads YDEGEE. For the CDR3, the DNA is TGTGCCAGCAGCTTGGAACTAGCGGGAGTTCTGGATACGCAGTATTTT. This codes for CASSLELAGVLDTQYF. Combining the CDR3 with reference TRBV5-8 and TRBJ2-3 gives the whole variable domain EAGVTQSPTHLIKTRGQQATLRCSPISGHTSVYWYQQALGLGLQFLLWYDEGEERNRGNFPPRFSGRQFPNYSSELNVNALELEDSALYLCASSLELAGVLDTQYFGPGTRLTVL.

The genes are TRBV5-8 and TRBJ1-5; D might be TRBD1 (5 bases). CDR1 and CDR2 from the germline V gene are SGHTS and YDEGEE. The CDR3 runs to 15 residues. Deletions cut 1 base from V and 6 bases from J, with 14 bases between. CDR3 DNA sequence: TGTGCCAGCAGCTTGACGGCGGGGGGGGGTCAGCCCCAGCATTTT. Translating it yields CASSLTAGGGQPQHF. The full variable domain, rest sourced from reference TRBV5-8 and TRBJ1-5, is EAGVTQSPTHLIKTRGQQATLRCSPISGHTSVYWYQQALGLGLQFLLWYDEGEERNRGNFPPRFSGRQFPNYSSELNVNALELEDSALYLCASSLTAGGGQPQHFGDGTRLSIL.

The CDR3 nucleotides read TGTGCCAGCAGTGACAGAACCAGAAGGAAACTGTTTTTT. This encodes CASSDRTRRKLFF. This chain uses TRBV25-1 with TRBJ1-4, with D unresolved. Germline V lookup: CDR1 MGHDK, CDR2 SYGVNS. The CDR3 length is 13 residues. V shed 3 bases and J shed 11 bases, with 13 bases lying between them.

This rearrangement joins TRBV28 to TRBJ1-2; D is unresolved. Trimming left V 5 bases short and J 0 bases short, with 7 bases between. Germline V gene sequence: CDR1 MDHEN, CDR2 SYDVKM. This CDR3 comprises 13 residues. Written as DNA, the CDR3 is TGTGCCAGCAGTCAGACTTCTAACTATGGCTACACCTTC. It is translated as CASSQTSNYGYTF.

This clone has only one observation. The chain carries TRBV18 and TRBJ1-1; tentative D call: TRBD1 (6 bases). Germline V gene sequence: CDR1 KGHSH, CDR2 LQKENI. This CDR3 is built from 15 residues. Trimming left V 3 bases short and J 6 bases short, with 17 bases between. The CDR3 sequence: CASSPAQGNSPEAFF. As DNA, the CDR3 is TGTGCCAGCTCACCCGCACAGGGAAACTCTCCTGAAGCTTTCTTT.

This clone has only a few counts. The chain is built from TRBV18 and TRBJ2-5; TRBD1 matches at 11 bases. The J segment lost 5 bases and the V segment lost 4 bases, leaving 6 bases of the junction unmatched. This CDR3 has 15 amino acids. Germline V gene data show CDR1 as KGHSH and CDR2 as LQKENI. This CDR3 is CASSLSRDRGETQYF. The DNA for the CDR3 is TGTGCCAGCTCACTGTCGCGGGACAGGGGGGAGACCCAGTACTTC.

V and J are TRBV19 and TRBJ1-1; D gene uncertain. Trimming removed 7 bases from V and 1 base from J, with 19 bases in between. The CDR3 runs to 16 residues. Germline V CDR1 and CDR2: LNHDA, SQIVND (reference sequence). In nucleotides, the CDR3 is TGTGCCAGTACCCGTACTAGAGATCAAGGGAACACTGAAGCTTTCTTT. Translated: CASTRTRDQGNTEAFF.